The T cell receptor beta chain under discussion was sequenced for a study of CD8+ T cells in alopecia areata. Trimming removed 2 bases from V and 3 bases from J; junction bases left unmatched: 13. The CDR3 totals 18 residues. The germline V gene has CDR1 SGHRS and CDR2 YFSETQ. Reverse transcribed after extraction, RNA yielded cDNA as the sequencing template. The assay was immunoSEQ multiplex PCR, and TCRdb's table has in-frame clones only and misses some. The sample yields around 100,000 clones, about three fifths seen once. This clone was picked up a small number of times. Treatment described: oral pan-JAK inhibitor, 5-10 mg twice daily.

The chain recombines TRBV5-1 with TRBJ2-1, with 8 positions matching TRBD2. Sequencing was performed on CD8+ T cells sorted from blood, taken between weeks 55 and 65, from a patient treated with tofacitinib. The sequence was collected from a human donor with alopecia areata. CDR3: CASSFAVLLAGDYNEQFF. The CDR3 DNA follows: TGCGCCAGCAGCTTTGCCGTTCTTCTAGCGGGTGACTACAATGAGCAGTTCTTC.